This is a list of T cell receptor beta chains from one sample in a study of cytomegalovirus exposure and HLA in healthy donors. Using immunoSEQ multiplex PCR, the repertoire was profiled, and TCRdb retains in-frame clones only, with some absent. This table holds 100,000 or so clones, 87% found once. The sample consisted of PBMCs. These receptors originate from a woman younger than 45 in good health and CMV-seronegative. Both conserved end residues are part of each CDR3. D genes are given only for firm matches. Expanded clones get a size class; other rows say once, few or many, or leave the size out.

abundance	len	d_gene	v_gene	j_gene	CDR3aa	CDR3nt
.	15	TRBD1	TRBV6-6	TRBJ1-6	CASSYPGQGESPLHF	TGTGCCAGCAGTTACCCGGGACAGGGGGAGTCACCCCTCCACTTT
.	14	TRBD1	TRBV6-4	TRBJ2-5	CASGEQGAGETQYF	TGTGCCAGCGGAGAACAGGGGGCAGGAGAGACCCAGTACTTC
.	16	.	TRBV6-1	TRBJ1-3	CASSASSGFSGNTIYF	TGTGCCAGCAGTGCGAGCTCGGGGTTCTCTGGAAACACCATATATTTT
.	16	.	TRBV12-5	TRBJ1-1	CASTPGHSNLNTEAFF	TGTGCTTCTACACCGGGACATTCTAACCTGAACACTGAAGCTTTCTTT
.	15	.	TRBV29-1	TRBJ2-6	CSVDRVTSGANVLTF	TGCAGCGTAGACCGGGTCACCTCTGGGGCCAACGTCCTGACTTTC
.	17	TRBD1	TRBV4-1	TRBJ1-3	CASSQALQGAYGNTIYF	TGCGCCAGCAGCCAAGCATTACAGGGGGCGTATGGAAACACCATATATTTT
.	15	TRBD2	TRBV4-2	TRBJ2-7	CASSPLILAGAEQYF	TGTGCCAGCAGCCCTCTAATACTCGCGGGAGCCGAGCAGTACTTC
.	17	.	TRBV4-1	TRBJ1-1	CASSQDWGVGWNTEAFF	TGCGCCAGCAGCCAAGATTGGGGCGTGGGGTGGAACACTGAAGCTTTCTTT
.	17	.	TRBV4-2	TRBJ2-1	CASSQDIGADSYNEQFF	TGTGCCAGCAGCCAAGATATTGGGGCGGACTCCTACAATGAGCAGTTCTTC
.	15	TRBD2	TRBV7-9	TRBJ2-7	CASSRPLAGAYEQYF	TGTGCCAGCAGCCGGCCACTAGCGGGAGCGTACGAGCAGTACTTC
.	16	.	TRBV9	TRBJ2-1	CASSVGGGPPPNEQFF	TGTGCCAGCAGCGTAGGTGGAGGGCCCCCCCCCAATGAGCAGTTCTTC
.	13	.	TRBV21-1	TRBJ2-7	CANRPGEVYEQYF	TGTGCCAACCGCCCCGGGGAGGTCTACGAGCAGTACTTC
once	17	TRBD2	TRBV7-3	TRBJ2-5	CASSSAGLAGVAETQYF	TGTGCCAGCAGCTCCGCAGGACTAGCGGGAGTTGCGGAGACCCAGTACTTC
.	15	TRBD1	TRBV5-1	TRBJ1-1	CASSYGQGSNTEAFF	TGCGCCAGCAGCTACGGACAGGGGTCGAACACTGAAGCTTTCTTT
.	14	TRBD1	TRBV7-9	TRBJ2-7	CASTTGTGTYEQYF	TGTGCCAGCACGACCGGGACAGGGACCTACGAGCAGTACTTC
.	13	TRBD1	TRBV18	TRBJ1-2	CASYRQGNYGYTF	TGTGCCAGCTACCGACAGGGGAACTATGGCTACACCTTC
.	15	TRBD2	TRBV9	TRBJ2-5	CASSVIGGAWETQYF	TGTGCCAGCAGCGTAATCGGGGGGGCGTGGGAGACCCAGTACTTC
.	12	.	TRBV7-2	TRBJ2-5	CASSLSLANPYF	TGTGCCAGCAGCTTAAGTTTAGCGAATCCGTACTTC
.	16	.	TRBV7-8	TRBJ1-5	CASSLARAYSNQPQHF	TGTGCCAGCAGCTTAGCGAGGGCATATAGCAATCAGCCCCAGCATTTT
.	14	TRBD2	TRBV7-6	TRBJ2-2	CASSLGREKFSLFF	TGTGCCAGCAGCTTGGGGCGGGAGAAGTTTTCCCTGTTTTTT